The 15 T cell receptor beta chains listed next were all sequenced from one sample in a study of T cell changes during pregnancy in multiple sclerosis. Sequenced by immunoSEQ multiplex PCR; TCRdb stores in-frame clones only, minus some. The sample has approximately 74,000 clones; 70% to 90% are singletons. This specimen consisted of peripheral blood, obtained before pregnancy. The receptors come from a female donor with multiple sclerosis, enrolled in a pregnancy study.

This clone was detected only once. The chain combines TRBV5-1 with TRBJ1-3; D is unclear. CDR3 length equals 11 residues. The germline CDR1 and CDR2 sequences are SGHRS and YFSETQ. Trimming left V 3 bases short and J 4 bases short, with 2 bases between. The CDR3 sequence: CASSSGNTIYF. As DNA, the CDR3 is TGCGCCAGCAGCTCGGGAAACACCATATATTTT.

The J gene is TRBJ1-2, the V gene TRBV5-1; TRBD1 is a possible D gene (6 bases). V lost 4 bases and J lost 4, with 14 bases in between. This CDR3 contains 14 residues. Germline V lookup: CDR1 SGHRS, CDR2 YFSETQ. CDR3 amino acids: CASSADRPAYGYTF. CDR3 nucleotides: TGCGCCAGCAGCGCCGACAGGCCCGCCTATGGCTACACCTTC.

This chain uses TRBV27 with TRBJ2-7; perhaps TRBD1 as D (7 bases). Germline lookup yields CDR1 MNHEY and CDR2 SMNVEV (reference sequence). Trimming stripped 6 bases from V and 3 bases from J, with 12 bases between. CDR3 length equals 13 residues. The CDR3 sequence is CASRPQGGYEQYF. DNA of the CDR3: TGTGCCAGCAGGCCCCAGGGGGGCTACGAGCAGTACTTC.

The CDR3, as DNA: TGTGCCAGCAGCGTCCCTAGCGGGAGTTCGAATGAGCAGTTCTTC. Its protein product is CASSVPSGSSNEQFF. The chain employs TRBV9 and TRBJ2-1; 10 bases match TRBD2. The CDR3 runs 15 residues. From germline, CDR1 is SGDLS and CDR2 YYNGEE. Trimming at V came to 2 bases and at J to 7 bases, leaving 6 bases not matched to a gene.

This chain joins TRBV19 and TRBJ2-7, with TRBD2 matching 12 bases. Unmatched junction bases numbered 4, after V lost 5 bases and J lost 2 bases. Germline CDR1 is LNHDA and CDR2 is SQIVND (reference sequence). This CDR3 is 15 amino acids long. The CDR3 is CASSLAGGSTYEQYF. In DNA form, the CDR3 reads TGTGCCAGTAGTCTAGCGGGGGGGTCCACCTACGAGCAGTACTTC.

The chain has TRBV5-4 and TRBJ2-5; TRBD1 agrees at 12 bases. V shed 3 bases and J 5 bases; nucleotides not matched to a gene: 8. Germline V lookup: CDR1 SGHNT, CDR2 YYREEE (reference sequence). The CDR3 extends over 16 amino acids. The CDR3 region has the DNA TGTGCCAGCAGCTCATCCGGGACAGGGGGCGCCGAGACCCAGTACTTC. Its protein is CASSSSGTGGAETQYF.

This clone was recorded once. The chain has TRBV4-1 and TRBJ1-1; maybe TRBD1 (5 bases). The V gene lost 0 bases and the J gene lost 5 bases, with 13 bases spanning the gap. This CDR3 has 15 amino acids. Germline V CDR1 and CDR2: MGHRA, YSYEKL. CDR3 sequence reads: CASSQESRGRTEAFF. The CDR3 DNA reads TGCGCCAGCAGCCAAGAGTCTCGGGGGAGGACTGAAGCTTTCTTT.

The J gene is TRBJ1-3, the V gene TRBV5-1, with TRBD1 identical over 9 bases. Trimming at V came to 4 bases and at J to 3 bases, leaving 8 bases not matched to a gene. CDR1 SGHRS and CDR2 YFSETQ come from the germline V gene. CDR3 length: 16 residues. The CDR3 sequence: CASSLAGTGYGNTIYF. The DNA of the CDR3 is TGCGCCAGCAGCCTGGCCGGGACAGGGTATGGAAACACCATATATTTT.

The chain combines TRBV19 with TRBJ1-3, with TRBD1 matching 8 bases. Germline values: CDR1 LNHDA, CDR2 SQIVND (reference sequence). CDR3 length equals 15 residues. V lost 4 bases and J lost 2; bases outside the gene matches: 4. The CDR3 spells CASSTLDRAGNTIYF. CDR3 nucleotide sequence: TGTGCCAGTAGTACCCTGGACAGGGCTGGAAACACCATATATTTT.

The chain links TRBV19 to TRBJ2-6, with a tentative D call TRBD1 (5 bases). V lost 4 bases and J lost 2, with 9 bases in between. The CDR3 sequence is 15 residues long. Germline V gene sequence: CDR1 LNHDA, CDR2 SQIVND (reference sequence). The CDR3 coding sequence is TGTGCCAGTAGTACCAGGGTAGCTGGGGCCAACGTCCTGACTTTC. Its protein product is CASSTRVAGANVLTF.

The chain links TRBV30 to TRBJ2-3; D is possibly TRBD1 (6 bases). The germline gives CDR1 GTSNPN, CDR2 SVGIG (reference sequence). The CDR3 is made up of 13 amino acids. The V gene lost 0 bases and the J gene lost 3 bases, with 7 bases spanning the gap. In nucleotides, the CDR3 is TGTGCCTGGAGTGTACAGGGAACAGATACGCAGTATTTT. It translates to CAWSVQGTDTQYF.

This rearrangement joins TRBV15 to TRBJ2-7; D is perhaps TRBD2 (5 bases). The CDR3 runs to 16 residues. The V gene's germline CDR1 is LNHNV and CDR2 YYDKDF (reference sequence). The germline V and J ends were trimmed by 0 bases and 2 bases, with 14 bases remaining between them. The CDR3 sequence: CATSRDRVGEPYEQYF. CDR3 sequence (DNA): TGTGCCACCAGCAGAGATCGGGTGGGAGAGCCCTACGAGCAGTACTTC.

The gene calls are TRBV11-2 and TRBJ1-1; TRBD1 matches at 8 bases. V lost 5 bases to trimming and J lost 5 bases; unmatched junction nucleotides: 7. This CDR3 contains 14 residues. Germline V gene sequence: CDR1 SGHAT, CDR2 FQNNGV. The CDR3 here is CASSTTGVGTEAFF. The CDR3 DNA follows: TGTGCCAGCAGCACGACAGGGGTCGGGACTGAAGCTTTCTTT.

The gene calls are TRBV11-2 and TRBJ2-7; D is perhaps TRBD1 (5 bases). Trimming shortened V by 7 bases and J by 3 bases, and 13 bases separated the two germline ends. Germline V gene lookup returns CDR1 SGHAT and CDR2 FQNNGV. The CDR3 totals 13 residues. CDR3 protein: CASTKGIGYEQYF. The CDR3 nucleotides are TGTGCCAGCACCAAGGGGATTGGCTACGAGCAGTACTTC. Full variable domain (rest looked up from reference TRBV11-2 and TRBJ2-7): EAGVAQSPRYKIIEKRQSVAFWCNPISGHATLYWYQQILGQGPKLLIQFQNNGVVDDSQLPKDRFSAERLKGVDSTLKIQPAKLEDSAVYLCASTKGIGYEQYFGPGTRLTVT.

The chain is built from TRBV5-1 and TRBJ1-2, with 7 nucleotides matching TRBD1. V gave up 4 bases and J gave up 12 bases; unmatched junction bases: 9. Germline V lookup: CDR1 SGHRS, CDR2 YFSETQ. The CDR3 loop spans 12 amino acids. The CDR3 nucleotides are TGCGCCAGCAGCCCCCTCCAGGGGGAGAACACCTTC. Its translation: CASSPLQGENTF.